This T cell receptor (beta chain) was documented in a study of persistence of HIV-infected CD4 T cells. Study in general: A larger, less memory-rich fraction responded to anti-CD3/anti-CD28 beads than to antigen.

Nonspecific anti-CD3/anti-CD28 bead stimulation represents the broad CD4+ T cell repertoire. Sorting selected CD4+ T cells upregulating both CD40 ligand and CD69. The immunoSEQ assay was version 4, run in survey mode. The protocol was immunoSEQ multiplex PCR, while the TCRdb copy is restricted to in-frame clones and leaves out a portion. Of roughly 41,000 clones detected, 87% appear once; the ten largest clones hold approximately 1.3%. Details on this clone: Its antigen is undetermined.

This material consisted of CD4+ T cells sorted from PBMCs after roughly 17-hour stimulation, taken from a patient who received antiretroviral therapy. This clonotype originated in an adult man with HIV who was CMV-seropositive.

CDR3 DNA: TGTGCCACCAGTGATTTACCCGGGACAGGGGGCCCTGATACGCAGTATTTT. Translated: CATSDLPGTGGPDTQYF. The chain joins TRBV24-1 to TRBJ2-3; TRBD1 matches 12 bases. The germline CDR1 and CDR2 sequences are KGHDR and SFDVKD. J was trimmed by 6 bases and V by 1 base; bases with no gene match: 7. This CDR3 has 17 amino acids.